The entry below gives a single TCR beta chain sequence along with its context. Its matching antigen is unknown. The data belong to a study of Siglec-9 on CD8 T cells in melanoma. Repertoires were generated with immunoSEQ multiplex PCR, while TCRdb's copy carries only in-frame clones and drops some. This table has 30,000 to 45,000 clones, approximately 83% appearing once. Regarding the study as a whole: An effector memory CD8+ T-cell subset seemingly accumulating in melanoma was reportedly marked and regulated by Siglec-9.

Germline assignment: CDR1 SGHNT and CDR2 YENEEA. This CDR3 contains 15 residues. V lost 4 bases to trimming and J lost 1 base, with 11 bases between them. Sequenced input: Siglec-9- CD8+ T cells sorted from blood. The genes are TRBV11-3 and TRBJ1-3; D remains ambiguous. The sequence derives from a human donor in good health. CDR3 in amino acids: CASSSNWGSGNTIYF. The CDR3 DNA reads TGTGCCAGCAGCTCCAATTGGGGATCTGGAAACACCATATATTTT.